This T cell receptor (beta chain) was captured by sequencing in a study of cytomegalovirus exposure and HLA in healthy donors. Between the trimmed V and J ends, which lost 8 bases and 4 bases, there was a span of 14 bases. This CDR3 has 13 residues. Germline CDR1 is MNHEY and CDR2 is SMNVEV (reference sequence). TCRdb's copy holds only in-frame clones and misses some; the assay was immunoSEQ multiplex PCR. The sample yields about 220,000 clones, 70% to 90% seen once. The sequenced material came from PBMCs. The sequence was collected from a woman between 18 and 30 years old in good health and CMV-seronegative. This chain connects TRBV27 to TRBJ1-1; tentatively, D is TRBD1 (5 bases). CDR3 region: CASGLGVGTEAFF. The CDR3 bases are TGTGCCAGCGGACTAGGGGTAGGCACTGAAGCTTTCTTT.